The 25 T cell receptor beta chains given below trace back to one sample, sequenced in a study of blood T cell repertoires in COVID-19. Clones were sequenced by immunoSEQ multiplex PCR, and TCRdb holds only the in-frame ones, with some missing. Found here are roughly 55,000 clones, 87% of them singletons; the top ten hold approximately 6.9%. What was sequenced was peripheral blood. The receptors were sampled from a man in his sixties with active or convalescent COVID-19.

The genes are TRBV18 and TRBJ1-5; 9 nucleotides align to TRBD1. CDR1 is KGHSH and CDR2 is LQKENI in the germline V gene. The CDR3 spans 17 residues. Trimming took 1 base from V and 6 from J; bases not matched to a gene: 10. CDR3 sequence reads: CASSPRQGTGSAQPQHF. CDR3 bases: TGTGCCAGCTCACCACGACAAGGGACAGGGTCGGCTCAGCCCCAGCATTTT.

The chain carries TRBV7-9 and TRBJ2-7; D possibly corresponds to TRBD1 (5 bases). CDR1 and CDR2 (germline): SEHNR, FQNEAQ (reference sequence). The CDR3 contains 14 residues. Trimming stripped 1 base from V and 4 bases from J, with 11 bases between. The CDR3 nucleotides read TGTGCCAGCAGCTTAGGGCAGGGCGGATACGAGCAGTACTTC. Translation: CASSLGQGGYEQYF.

This sequence joins TRBV6-5 and TRBJ1-5; D call uncertain. Looked up from germline, CDR1 is MNHEY and CDR2 is SVGAGI. The CDR3 consists of 15 residues. V lost 6 bases, J lost 2 bases, and 14 bases lay in between. The CDR3 sequence is CASSPHQAGNQPQHF. DNA for the CDR3: TGTGCCAGCAGCCCCCATCAAGCGGGCAATCAGCCCCAGCATTTT.

The rearrangement uses TRBV11-3 and TRBJ1-3, with D tentatively TRBD1 (5 bases). The V gene lost 2 bases and the J gene lost 0 bases, with 5 bases spanning the gap. CDR1 is SGHNT, CDR2 YENEEA, per germline. CDR3 size: 14 residues. The CDR3 region is CASSLTGSGNTIYF. CDR3 DNA: TGTGCCAGCAGCTTAACAGGCTCTGGAAACACCATATATTTT. Together with reference TRBV11-3 and TRBJ1-3, the CDR3 gives the full variable domain: EAGVVQSPRYKIIEKKQPVAFWCNPISGHNTLYWYLQNLGQGPELLIRYENEEAVDDSQLPKDRFSAERLKGVDSTLKIQPAELGDSAVYLCASSLTGSGNTIYFGEGSWLTVV.

The CDR3 DNA sequence: TGTGCCACCAGTGAACAGGGGGTGAACACTGAAGCTTTCTTT. Protein: CATSEQGVNTEAFF. V and J are TRBV24-1 and TRBJ1-1, with 8 bases identical to TRBD1. Trimming at V came to 4 bases and at J to 0 bases, leaving 0 bases not matched to a gene. CDR1 and CDR2 (germline): KGHDR, SFDVKD. The CDR3 totals 14 residues.

CDR3 sequence: CASRYPSTDTQYF. For the CDR3, the DNA is TGTGCCAGCAGGTATCCTAGCACAGATACGCAGTATTTT. This chain links TRBV6-5 with TRBJ2-3; unclear D gene. The CDR3 contains 13 residues. The V end lost 6 bases, the J end lost 0 bases, and 7 bases lay between the germline ends. Germline loops: CDR1 MNHEY, CDR2 SVGAGI.

The genes are TRBV6-5 and TRBJ1-1; TRBD1 might be the D (6 bases). Germline V gives CDR1 MNHEY, CDR2 SVGAGI. The CDR3 spans 15 residues. V lost 6 bases, J lost 2 bases, and 16 bases lay in between. The CDR3 reads CASRLGQNPNTEAFF. CDR3 DNA: TGTGCCAGCAGACTGGGACAAAACCCAAACACTGAAGCTTTCTTT.

In this sample, this clone turned up a few times. The DNA for the CDR3 is TGTGCCAGCGCGAGTCAGGGGCCCTATGGCTACACCTTC. The encoded protein is CASASQGPYGYTF. V and J are TRBV28 and TRBJ1-2; D may be TRBD1 (6 bases). Between the trimmed V and J ends, which lost 8 bases and 4 bases, there was a span of 14 bases. The length of the CDR3 is 13 residues. Germline CDR1 and CDR2: MDHEN and SYDVKM.

V gene TRBV18 combines with J gene TRBJ2-2, with D perhaps matching TRBD1 (6 bases). This CDR3 comprises 14 residues. In germline, CDR1 is KGHSH, CDR2 LQKENI. V lost 5 bases and J 4 bases, leaving 11 bases between the germline ends. CDR3 sequence: CASSATGLTGELFF. For the CDR3, the DNA is TGTGCCAGCTCAGCTACAGGGCTCACCGGGGAGCTGTTTTTT.

V gene TRBV4-1 combines with J gene TRBJ1-1; 7 bases are shared with TRBD1. V lost 2 bases to trimming and J lost 8 bases; unmatched junction nucleotides: 8. Germline V lookup: CDR1 MGHRA, CDR2 YSYEKL. The CDR3 contains 14 residues. DNA of the CDR3: TGCGCCAGCAGCCAACAGGGGGAGAAATCAGAAGCTTTCTTT. Protein product: CASSQQGEKSEAFF.

The rearrangement joins TRBV4-2 to TRBJ2-7; 7 nucleotides agree with TRBD1. CDR3 length: 16 residues. Germline CDR1 reads LGHNA; CDR2 reads YNFKEQ. J was trimmed by 0 bases and V by 4 bases; bases with no gene match: 9. The DNA of the CDR3 is TGTGCCAGCAGCCCCCCAGGACAGGCGAGCTCCTACGAGCAGTACTTC. It yields the protein CASSPPGQASSYEQYF.

V gene TRBV7-2 combines with J gene TRBJ1-6, with D maybe TRBD1 (6 bases). Trimming took 3 bases from V and 7 from J, leaving 10 bases between them. The germline gives CDR1 SGHTA, CDR2 FQGNSA. The CDR3 spans 14 residues. Here the CDR3 DNA reads TGTGCCAGCAGCTTCGGCAGGGGAAATTCACCCCTCCACTTT. The encoded protein is CASSFGRGNSPLHF.

This chain uses TRBV24-1 with TRBJ2-1, with 10 bases matching TRBD2. V dropped 2 bases and J dropped 9; count of bases not matched to a gene: 15. Germline-derived CDR1 and CDR2 are KGHDR and SFDVKD. CDR3 length: 18 residues. CDR3 protein: CATSDSPSLAGEWGEQFF. The CDR3 DNA sequence: TGTGCCACCAGTGATTCCCCTTCTCTAGCGGGAGAGTGGGGTGAGCAGTTCTTC.

The chain joins TRBV30 to TRBJ1-2, with D unresolved. The CDR3 extends over 13 amino acids. Germline-derived CDR1 and CDR2 are GTSNPN and SVGIG (reference sequence). V gave up 5 bases and J gave up 0 bases, with 10 bases separating them. CDR3 DNA: TGTGCCTGGGACTTCGGTCCTAACTATGGCTACACCTTC. Translation: CAWDFGPNYGYTF.

The rearrangement links TRBV7-2 to TRBJ1-2; D is unclear. The CDR3 sequence is 14 residues long. Germline CDR1 is SGHTA and CDR2 is FQGNSA. Between the trimmed V and J ends, which lost 3 bases and 2 bases, there was a span of 10 bases. The CDR3 loop is CASSLYGPNYGYTF. CDR3 coding DNA: TGTGCCAGCAGCTTGTATGGGCCAAACTATGGCTACACCTTC.

This chain joins TRBV20-1 and TRBJ2-2, with TRBD2 identical over 9 bases. CDR3 length: 15 residues. J was trimmed by 5 bases and V by 3 bases; bases with no gene match: 7. In germline, CDR1 is DFQATT, CDR2 SNEGSKA (reference sequence). CDR3 sequence (DNA): TGCAGTGCTAGTCCCCCTAGCGGGGTGACCGGGGAGCTGTTTTTT. Translated, it gives CSASPPSGVTGELFF.

The rearrangement joins TRBV18 to TRBJ2-3; TRBD1 aligns across 8 bases. J was trimmed by 3 bases and V by 5 bases; bases with no gene match: 4. The CDR3 totals 14 residues. CDR1 KGHSH and CDR2 LQKENI come from the germline V gene. This chain's CDR3 is CASSSGGSTDTQYF. In DNA, the CDR3 is TGTGCCAGCTCATCAGGGGGCAGTACAGATACGCAGTATTTT.

The J gene is TRBJ2-7, the V gene TRBV20-1, with D tentatively TRBD1 (6 bases). The CDR3 has 13 amino acids. Germline CDR1 and CDR2: DFQATT and SNEGSKA (reference sequence). V lost 3 bases to trimming and J lost 3 bases, with 12 bases between them. CDR3 region: CSASDTGFYEQYF. The CDR3 DNA reads as TGCAGTGCTAGTGACACAGGGTTCTACGAGCAGTACTTC.

The rearrangement joins TRBV6-5 to TRBJ2-7; 7 nucleotides agree with TRBD1. The CDR3 loop spans 15 amino acids. V was pared by 2 bases and J by 2 bases, with 6 bases of the junction left unmatched. Germline CDR1 reads MNHEY; CDR2 reads SVGAGI. In nucleotides, the CDR3 is TGTGCCAGCAGTTACCCCGGGACAGCGACCTACGAGCAGTACTTC. This translates into CASSYPGTATYEQYF.

The gene calls are TRBV10-1 and TRBJ2-7; no clear D gene. The V end lost 0 bases, the J end lost 9 bases, and 9 bases lay between the germline ends. CDR1 WNHNN and CDR2 SYGVQD come from the germline V gene (reference sequence). CDR3 size: 12 residues. In DNA, the CDR3 is TGCGCCAGCAGTGAGTCTGCTCTAGGGCAGTACTTC. It codes for CASSESALGQYF.

This chain links TRBV5-1 with TRBJ2-1; TRBD2 matches at 9 bases. The CDR3 consists of 15 residues. Germline CDR1 is SGHRS and CDR2 is YFSETQ. V gave up 2 bases and J gave up 0 bases; unmatched junction bases: 0. CDR3 bases: TGCGCCAGCAGCTTTAGCGGGAGCTCCTACAATGAGCAGTTCTTC. Translated: CASSFSGSSYNEQFF.

V usage is TRBV5-8 and J usage is TRBJ2-3, with D maybe TRBD2 (6 bases). This CDR3 contains 15 residues. Germline V gene lookup returns CDR1 SGHTS and CDR2 YDEGEE. V was clipped by 4 bases and J by 5 bases, with 17 bases between them. CDR3 bases: TGTGCCAGCAGCCCAAGAGGCGGGGCCGGAGATACGCAGTATTTT. It yields the protein CASSPRGGAGDTQYF.

The V call is TRBV28, the J call TRBJ2-1, with 7 nucleotides matching TRBD1. Trimming took 6 bases from V and 5 from J; bases not matched to a gene: 10. The CDR3 has 15 residues. CDR1 MDHEN and CDR2 SYDVKM come from the germline V gene. Written as DNA, the CDR3 is TGTGCCAGCAGCCGACCACGGACAGGAAACAATGAGCAGTTCTTC. This gives the protein CASSRPRTGNNEQFF.

The chain joins TRBV27 to TRBJ1-2; 10 positions agree with TRBD1. Trimming cost V 4 bases and J 8 bases; bases outside gene matches: 7. The CDR3 runs 14 residues. Germline-derived CDR1 and CDR2 are MNHEY and SMNVEV (reference sequence). CDR3 loop: CASSSGTGARGYTF. DNA for the CDR3: TGTGCCAGCAGTTCCGGGACAGGGGCGCGGGGCTACACCTTC.

The V and J genes are TRBV2 and TRBJ2-7, with 8 bases that match TRBD1. CDR1 is SNHLY, CDR2 FYNNEI, per germline. Unmatched junction bases numbered 9, after V lost 5 bases and J lost 3 bases. This CDR3 spans 15 amino acids. The CDR3 DNA follows: TGTGCCAGCAGTACCTCCGGACAGGGAGACTACGAGCAGTACTTC. As protein: CASSTSGQGDYEQYF.